This T cell receptor (beta chain) was documented in a study of Graves' ophthalmopathy and Graves' hyperthyroidism. PBMCs stemmed from 10 ml of fresh peripheral blood. In this sample, this clonotype turned up many times. RNA served as the template for amplifying TCR beta CDR3 regions. The first round was an RT-PCR with HTBI primers, and the second round was a multiplex PCR. TCRdb redid the calling of the multiplex PCR reads with MiXCR, one entry per CDR3 protein. The table records hundreds of thousands of distinct CDR3 sequences, about 22% of them present only once. The origin of this receptor is a woman between 45 and 65 years old with Graves' ophthalmopathy. Sequences were obtained from peripheral blood.

The CDR3 bases are TGTGCCAGCCATGACGGCAGGGCGAATCAGCCCCAGCATTTT. Protein: CASHDGRANQPQHF. The chain joins TRBV6-5 to TRBJ1-5; possible D gene TRBD1, 5 bases. The CDR3 runs to 14 residues. Trimming took 8 bases from V and 4 from J, leaving 15 bases between them. CDR1 and CDR2 from the germline V gene are MNHEY and SVGAGI.